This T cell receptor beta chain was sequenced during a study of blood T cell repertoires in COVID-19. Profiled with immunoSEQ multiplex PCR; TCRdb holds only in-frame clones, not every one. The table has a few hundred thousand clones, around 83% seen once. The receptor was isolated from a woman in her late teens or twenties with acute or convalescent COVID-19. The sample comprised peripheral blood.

The CDR3 loop is CATSDHHELAGEDTQYF. CDR3 bases: TGTGCCACCAGTGACCACCATGAACTAGCGGGGGAAGATACGCAGTATTTT. The V call is TRBV24-1, the J call TRBJ2-3, with 11 bases lining up with TRBD2. V trimming: 4 bases; J trimming: 5 bases; junction bases outside the gene matches: 10. The CDR3 covers 17 residues. Germline values: CDR1 KGHDR, CDR2 SFDVKD.